This section outlines one T cell receptor beta chain sequence together with its context. Its antigen remains unidentified. The junction departs from germline at one end; a sequencing error may be responsible. The record originates from a study of blood T cells in healthy people across ages. Broader study findings: Diversity was higher, and naive CD4+ cells more numerous, in long-lived donors than in aged donors.

PCR was performed a second time for roughly 7 to 11 cycles using a sample-barcoded 5' primer and a J-beta primer mix. TCRdb analysed the 5' RACE reads with MiXCR anew, one entry per CDR3 protein. Of 550,000 to 750,000 distinct CDR3 sequences listed, around a fifth are singletons. In germline, CDR1 is DFQATT, CDR2 SNEGSKA (reference sequence). The CDR3 totals 14 residues. The receptor was derived from a man between 65 and 79 years old in good health. Sequencing was done on a sample of blood. The chain couples TRBV20-1 to TRBJ2-3; 12 bases line up with TRBD2. The CDR3 bases are TGCAGTGCGCTAGCGGGAGGGCCTGCAGATCCGCAGTATTTT. Protein product: CSALAGGPADPQYF.